This passage covers 22 T cell receptor beta chains from one sample sequenced in a study of blood T cell repertoires in COVID-19. Method: immunoSEQ multiplex PCR; TCRdb's copy keeps in-frame clones and lacks some. Among about 480,000 clones listed, around 87% were seen once. The specimen sequenced was PBMCs or T cells enriched from blood (not recorded which). The receptor set was obtained from a woman aged 40 to 50 who had recovered from COVID-19.

About this clone itself: This specimen includes other DNA sequences encoding the same CDR3. The chain carries TRBV7-9 and TRBJ1-2, with 10 bases identical to TRBD1. CDR1 SEHNR and CDR2 FQNEAQ come from the germline V gene (reference sequence). This CDR3 contains 13 residues. V shed 3 bases, J shed 6 bases, and the junction held 1 base outside the gene matches. CDR3 nucleotide sequence: TGTGCCAGCAGCTTGGGACAGGGGAATGGCTACACCTTC. It codes for CASSLGQGNGYTF.

Only one count was recorded for this clone. The chain carries TRBV15 and TRBJ1-1, with D hard to call. The CDR3 is 15 residues long. The ends were cut back, 5 bases at V and 0 bases at J, with 13 bases in the middle. Germline values: CDR1 LNHNV, CDR2 YYDKDF (reference sequence). In DNA form, the CDR3 reads TGTGCCACCAGCGAAGTCGGAGTACTGAACACTGAAGCTTTCTTT. As protein: CATSEVGVLNTEAFF.

The V and J genes are TRBV18 and TRBJ2-4, with 10 bases lining up with TRBD2. Germline V gene sequence: CDR1 KGHSH, CDR2 LQKENI. The CDR3 extends over 18 amino acids. The V and J ends lost 6 bases and 1 base, in that order; junction bases with no gene match: 12. CDR3 bases: TGTGCCAGCTCCCCAGTAGGAGCGGGAGGGGTGGCCAAAAACATTCAGTACTTC. Translating gives CASSPVGAGGVAKNIQYF.

The chain recombines TRBV6-4 with TRBJ1-2, with 9 bases fitting TRBD1. This CDR3 has 18 residues. V shed 3 bases, J shed 2 bases, and the junction held 13 bases outside the gene matches. Per the germline V gene, CDR1 is MRHNA and CDR2 is SNTAGT. CDR3 coding DNA: TGTGCCAGCAGTGAAACCCCTCGTCGGGACAGGGTAAACTATGGCTACACCTTC. Its protein product is CASSETPRRDRVNYGYTF.

This chain uses TRBV21-1 with TRBJ1-5; the table's D call of TRBD1 was not tested on the DNA. TRBV21-1 is a known pseudogene. The CDR3 is 16 amino acids. The CDR3 region has the DNA TGTGCCAGCAGCAAACCTGGACAGGGCGAGGATCAGCCCCAGCATTTT. Its protein is CASSKPGQGEDQPQHF.

The chain joins TRBV5-1 to TRBJ2-1; 11 nucleotides align to TRBD2. The ends lost 0 bases at V and 2 bases at J; junction bases unmatched: 7. The length of the CDR3 is 18 residues. Germline V gene data show CDR1 as SGHRS and CDR2 as YFSETQ. The CDR3 spells CASSLGGLAGTAYNEQFF. DNA of the CDR3: TGCGCCAGCAGCTTGGGTGGACTAGCGGGTACTGCCTACAATGAGCAGTTCTTC. The full variable domain, rest sourced from reference TRBV5-1 and TRBJ2-1, is KAGVTQTPRYLIKTRGQQVTLSCSPISGHRSVSWYQQTPGQGLQFLFEYFSETQRNKGNFPGRFSGRQFSNSRSEMNVSTLELGDSALYLCASSLGGLAGTAYNEQFFGPGTRLTVL.

This chain joins TRBV6-4 and TRBJ2-1; TRBD2 agrees at 10 bases. Germline V gene lookup returns CDR1 MRHNA and CDR2 SNTAGT. The CDR3 has 13 amino acids. V lost 5 bases to trimming and J lost 10 bases; unmatched junction nucleotides: 5. DNA for the CDR3: TGTGCCAGCAGTCCGAGACTAGCGGGCGAGCAGTTCTTC. Protein: CASSPRLAGEQFF.

The CDR3 spells CASSRTGTNGNQPQHF. Written as DNA, the CDR3 is TGTGCCAGCAGCCGGACCGGGACAAACGGCAATCAGCCCCAGCATTTT. The chain recombines TRBV4-2 with TRBJ1-5, with D possibly matching TRBD1 (6 bases). The CDR3 is 16 amino acids. Per the germline V gene, CDR1 is LGHNA and CDR2 is YNFKEQ. Between the trimmed V and J ends, which lost 4 bases and 2 bases, there was a span of 15 bases.

This clone was recorded a few times. The chain uses TRBV21-1 and TRBJ1-5. TRBV21-1 is deemed a pseudogene. CDR3 length: 10 residues. The chain's CDR3 is CASEVQPQHF. The CDR3 DNA is TGTGCCAGCGAGGTACAGCCCCAGCATTTT.

V usage is TRBV19 and J usage is TRBJ1-2, with D possibly TRBD1 on 6 matching bases. This CDR3 is 15 amino acids long. The germline V gene encodes CDR1 LNHDA and CDR2 SQIVND (reference sequence). Trimming shortened V by 3 bases and J by 5 bases, and 16 bases separated the two germline ends. This chain's CDR3 is CASSIKDRRVYGYTF. The CDR3 nucleotides are TGTGCCAGTAGTATCAAGGACAGACGAGTTTATGGCTACACCTTC.

This sequence joins TRBV10-1 and TRBJ2-7; a weak D match, TRBD1 (6 bases). There are 16 residues in the CDR3. CDR1 and CDR2 from the germline V gene are WNHNN and SYGVQD (reference sequence). Trimming left V 6 bases short and J 0 bases short, with 18 bases between. The CDR3 loop is CASSRGGHTSSYEQYF. As DNA, the CDR3 is TGCGCCAGCAGCCGAGGGGGACACACAAGCTCCTACGAGCAGTACTTC.

The chain has TRBV6-2 or TRBV6-3 and TRBJ1-2; 7 bases map to TRBD1. Germline V gene lookup returns CDR1 MNHEY and CDR2 SVGEGT. V lost 5 bases and J lost 2; bases outside the gene matches: 5. The CDR3 extends over 14 amino acids. The DNA of the CDR3 is TGTGCCAGCAGTGACAGGGTTGGAAACTATGGCTACACCTTC. Encoded protein: CASSDRVGNYGYTF.

There are a few counts of this clone. Other DNA sequences in the same sample also yield this CDR3. This chain connects TRBV18 to TRBJ1-4; 8 bases match TRBD1. Germline lookup yields CDR1 KGHSH and CDR2 LQKENI. The V gene end was trimmed by 0 bases and the J gene end by 5 bases; junction bases not matched to a gene: 2. The CDR3 has 15 amino acids. CDR3 residues: CASSPPGQANEKLFF. CDR3 nucleotides: TGTGCCAGCTCACCACCGGGACAGGCAAATGAAAAACTGTTTTTT.

This chain joins TRBV19 and TRBJ2-3; 7 bases are shared with TRBD1. V trimming: 5 bases; J trimming: 4 bases; junction bases outside the gene matches: 12. This CDR3 contains 16 residues. Germline V gene data show CDR1 as LNHDA and CDR2 as SQIVND (reference sequence). As DNA, the CDR3 is TGTGCCAGTAGTGGACGACAGGGAGATGTGGCAGATACGCAGTATTTT. Amino acids: CASSGRQGDVADTQYF. Full variable domain (missing parts from reference TRBV19 and TRBJ2-3): DGGITQSPKYLFRKEGQNVTLSCEQNLNHDAMYWYRQDPGQGLRLIYYSQIVNDFQKGDIAEGYSVSREKKESFPLTVTSAQKNPTAFYLCASSGRQGDVADTQYFGPGTRLTVL.

The V call is TRBV5-1, the J call TRBJ2-1; 8 bases agree with TRBD2. Germline V gives CDR1 SGHRS, CDR2 YFSETQ. J gave up 5 bases and V 2 bases, and 6 bases lay outside the gene matches. The CDR3 length is 15 residues. The CDR3 spells CASSFRTSRDNEQFF. CDR3 DNA sequence: TGCGCCAGCAGCTTCAGGACTAGCAGAGACAATGAGCAGTTCTTC. Full variable domain (outside the CDR3, taken from reference TRBV5-1 and TRBJ2-1): KAGVTQTPRYLIKTRGQQVTLSCSPISGHRSVSWYQQTPGQGLQFLFEYFSETQRNKGNFPGRFSGRQFSNSRSEMNVSTLELGDSALYLCASSFRTSRDNEQFFGPGTRLTVL.

The chain has TRBV6-4 and TRBJ2-1, with a tentative D call TRBD2 (5 bases). The V end lost 3 bases, the J end lost 8 bases, and 17 bases lay between the germline ends. Germline V CDR1 and CDR2: MRHNA, SNTAGT. The CDR3 spans 15 residues. CDR3 in DNA: TGTGCCAGCAGTGAGGGTACTAGGTATGGTGATGAGCAGTTCTTC. Its translation: CASSEGTRYGDEQFF.

The gene calls are TRBV2 and TRBJ2-7, with 7 bases matching TRBD2. Germline CDR1 SNHLY, CDR2 FYNNEI. V dropped 5 bases and J dropped 3; count of bases not matched to a gene: 10. The CDR3 has 15 residues. CDR3 nucleotides: TGTGCCAGCAGTCCTCTAAGCGGGAAAGGCTACGAGCAGTACTTC. Protein sequence: CASSPLSGKGYEQYF. Using reference TRBV2 and TRBJ2-7 for the parts outside the CDR3, the full variable domain is EPEVTQTPSHQVTQMGQEVILRCVPISNHLYFYWYRQILGQKVEFLVSFYNNEISEKSEIFDDQFSVERPDGSNFTLKIRSTKLEDSAMYFCASSPLSGKGYEQYFGPGTRLTVT.

V is TRBV2 and J is TRBJ1-1; D is undetermined. Deletions cut 10 bases from V and 6 bases from J, with 9 bases between. The CDR3 has 10 amino acids. The germline gives CDR1 SNHLY, CDR2 FYNNEI. CDR3 amino acids: CAIARPEAFF. CDR3 DNA: TGTGCCATAGCGCGCCCTGAAGCTTTCTTT.

The chain employs TRBV7-8 and TRBJ1-1; D remains ambiguous. The germline V and J ends were trimmed by 5 bases and 0 bases, with 16 bases remaining between them. Germline loops: CDR1 SGHVS, CDR2 FQNEAQ. The CDR3 extends over 16 amino acids. The CDR3 DNA sequence: TGTGCCAGCAGCACCCACCCGGGGTTCCTGAACACTGAAGCTTTCTTT. Its translation: CASSTHPGFLNTEAFF.

The V call is TRBV14, the J call TRBJ2-2; weak D call: TRBD2 (6 bases). Looked up from germline, CDR1 is SGHDN and CDR2 is FVKESK. This CDR3 has 15 amino acids. The ends were cut back, 1 base at V and 7 bases at J, with 13 bases in the middle. The DNA of the CDR3 is TGTGCCAGCAGCCAAGCCGGGAGTTGGTTCGGGGAGCTGTTTTTT. Translation gives CASSQAGSWFGELFF.

A few counts support this clone. The gene calls are TRBV3-1 (or the pseudogene TRBV3-2) and TRBJ2-7; no definite D call. From germline, CDR1 is LGHDT and CDR2 YNNKEL (reference sequence). This CDR3 spans 15 amino acids. Trimming took 6 bases from V and 1 from J, leaving 16 bases between them. In DNA form, the CDR3 reads TGTGCCAGCAGTCCCCTAGTGATAGGATCCTACGAGCAGTACTTC. Amino acid sequence: CASSPLVIGSYEQYF.

The chain combines TRBV6-5 with TRBJ1-2; D call uncertain. Germline V lookup: CDR1 MNHEY, CDR2 SVGAGI. Trimming took off 6 bases at V and 8 bases at J, with 19 bases between the two ends. This CDR3 has 14 residues. The CDR3 DNA follows: TGTGCCAGCAGACAAAGTACGGGATCTCAAGGCTACACCTTC. The encoded protein is CASRQSTGSQGYTF.